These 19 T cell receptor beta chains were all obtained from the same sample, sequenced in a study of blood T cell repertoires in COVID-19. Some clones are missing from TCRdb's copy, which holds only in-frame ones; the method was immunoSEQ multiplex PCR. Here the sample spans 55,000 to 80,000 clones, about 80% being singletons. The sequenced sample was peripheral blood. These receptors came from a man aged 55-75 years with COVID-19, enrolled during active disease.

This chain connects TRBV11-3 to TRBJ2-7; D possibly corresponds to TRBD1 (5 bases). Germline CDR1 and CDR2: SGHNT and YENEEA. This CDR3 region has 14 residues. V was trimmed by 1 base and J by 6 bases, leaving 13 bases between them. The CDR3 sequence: CASSLGGPRVEQYF. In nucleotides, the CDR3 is TGTGCCAGCAGCTTAGGGGGCCCAAGGGTCGAGCAGTACTTC. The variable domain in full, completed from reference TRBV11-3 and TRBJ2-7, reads EAGVVQSPRYKIIEKKQPVAFWCNPISGHNTLYWYLQNLGQGPELLIRYENEEAVDDSQLPKDRFSAERLKGVDSTLKIQPAELGDSAVYLCASSLGGPRVEQYFGPGTRLTVT.

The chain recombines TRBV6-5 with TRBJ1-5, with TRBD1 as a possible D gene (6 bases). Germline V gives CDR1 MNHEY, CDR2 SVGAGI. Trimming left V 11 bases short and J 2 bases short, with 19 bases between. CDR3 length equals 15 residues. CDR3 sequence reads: CAAIEGSGGNQPQHF. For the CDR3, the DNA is TGTGCCGCTATAGAAGGGTCAGGGGGCAATCAGCCCCAGCATTTT.

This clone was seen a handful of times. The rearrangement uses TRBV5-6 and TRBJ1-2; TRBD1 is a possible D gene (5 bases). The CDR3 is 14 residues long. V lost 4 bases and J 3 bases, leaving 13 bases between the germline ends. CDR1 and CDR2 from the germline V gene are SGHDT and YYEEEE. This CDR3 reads CASSMGPQDYGYTF. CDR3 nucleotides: TGTGCCAGCAGCATGGGACCTCAGGACTATGGCTACACCTTC.

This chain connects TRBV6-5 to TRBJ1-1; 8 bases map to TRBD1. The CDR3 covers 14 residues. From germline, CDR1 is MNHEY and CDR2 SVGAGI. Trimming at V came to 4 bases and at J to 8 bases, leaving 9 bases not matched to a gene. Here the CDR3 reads CASSSAGQGLEAFF. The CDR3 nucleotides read TGTGCCAGCAGTTCAGCCGGACAGGGCTTAGAAGCTTTCTTT.

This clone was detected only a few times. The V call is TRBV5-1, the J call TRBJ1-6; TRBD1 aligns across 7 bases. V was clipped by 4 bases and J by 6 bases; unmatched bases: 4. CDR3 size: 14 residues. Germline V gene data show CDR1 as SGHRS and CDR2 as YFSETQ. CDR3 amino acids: CASSTGQPNSPLHF. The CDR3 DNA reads TGCGCCAGCAGCACGGGACAGCCTAATTCACCCCTCCACTTT.

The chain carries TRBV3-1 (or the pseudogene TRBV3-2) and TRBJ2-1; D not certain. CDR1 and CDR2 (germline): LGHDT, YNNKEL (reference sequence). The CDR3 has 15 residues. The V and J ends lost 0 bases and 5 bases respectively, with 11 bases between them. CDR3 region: CASSQESSWHNEQFF. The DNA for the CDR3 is TGTGCCAGCAGCCAAGAATCTTCCTGGCACAATGAGCAGTTCTTC.

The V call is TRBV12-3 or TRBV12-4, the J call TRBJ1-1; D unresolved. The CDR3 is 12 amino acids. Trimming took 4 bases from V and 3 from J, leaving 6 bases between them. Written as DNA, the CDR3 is TGTGCCAGCAGTTCCTTGTACACTGAAGCTTTCTTT. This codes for CASSSLYTEAFF.

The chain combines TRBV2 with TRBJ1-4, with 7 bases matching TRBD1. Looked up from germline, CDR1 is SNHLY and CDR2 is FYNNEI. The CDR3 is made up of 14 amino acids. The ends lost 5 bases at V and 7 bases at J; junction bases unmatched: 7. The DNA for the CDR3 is TGTGCCAGCAGTCTACAGGGGTTCGGTGAAAAACTGTTTTTT. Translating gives CASSLQGFGEKLFF.

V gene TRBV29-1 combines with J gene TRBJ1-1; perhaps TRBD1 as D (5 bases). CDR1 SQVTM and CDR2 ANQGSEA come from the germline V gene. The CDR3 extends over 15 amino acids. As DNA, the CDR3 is TGCGCGGGGAAGGGGCTCTCCTCTCGGAACACTGAAGCTTTCTTT. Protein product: CAGKGLSSRNTEAFF.

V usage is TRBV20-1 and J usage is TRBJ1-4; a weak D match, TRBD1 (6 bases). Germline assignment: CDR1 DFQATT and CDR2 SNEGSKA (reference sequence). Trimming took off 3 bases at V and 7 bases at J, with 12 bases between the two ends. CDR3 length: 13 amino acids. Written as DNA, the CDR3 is TGCAGTGCTAGTCGTACAGGGCGTGAAAAACTGTTTTTT. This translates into CSASRTGREKLFF.

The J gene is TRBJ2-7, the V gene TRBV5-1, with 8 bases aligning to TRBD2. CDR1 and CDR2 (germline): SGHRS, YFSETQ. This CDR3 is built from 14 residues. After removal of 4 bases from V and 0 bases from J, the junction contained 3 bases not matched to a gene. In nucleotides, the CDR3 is TGCGCCAGCAGCCCGAGCGGGAGCTCCTACGAGCAGTACTTC. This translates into CASSPSGSSYEQYF.

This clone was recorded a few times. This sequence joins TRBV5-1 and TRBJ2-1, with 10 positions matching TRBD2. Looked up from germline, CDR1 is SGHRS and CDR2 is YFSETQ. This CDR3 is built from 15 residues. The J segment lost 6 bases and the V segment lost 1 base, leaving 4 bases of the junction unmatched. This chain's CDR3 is CASSLLLAGSNEQFF. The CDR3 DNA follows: TGCGCCAGCAGCTTGTTACTAGCGGGGTCCAATGAGCAGTTCTTC.

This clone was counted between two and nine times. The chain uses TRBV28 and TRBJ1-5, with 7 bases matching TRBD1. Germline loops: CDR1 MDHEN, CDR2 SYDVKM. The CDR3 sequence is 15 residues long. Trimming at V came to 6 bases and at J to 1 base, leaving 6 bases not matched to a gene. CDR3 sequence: CASRRTGGSNQPQHF. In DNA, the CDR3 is TGTGCCAGCAGGCGGACAGGCGGGAGCAATCAGCCCCAGCATTTT.

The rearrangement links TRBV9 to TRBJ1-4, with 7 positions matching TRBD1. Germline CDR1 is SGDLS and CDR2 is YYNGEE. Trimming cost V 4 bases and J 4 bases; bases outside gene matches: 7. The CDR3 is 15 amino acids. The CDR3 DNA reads TGTGCCAGCAGCCCCAGGGGGACAGTTAATGAAAAACTGTTTTTT. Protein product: CASSPRGTVNEKLFF.

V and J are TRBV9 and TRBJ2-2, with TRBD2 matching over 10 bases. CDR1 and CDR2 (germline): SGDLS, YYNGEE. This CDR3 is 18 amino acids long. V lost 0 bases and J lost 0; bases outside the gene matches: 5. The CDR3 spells CASSVAGSGGTNTGELFF. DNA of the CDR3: TGTGCCAGCAGCGTAGCCGGTAGCGGGGGGACGAACACCGGGGAGCTGTTTTTT.

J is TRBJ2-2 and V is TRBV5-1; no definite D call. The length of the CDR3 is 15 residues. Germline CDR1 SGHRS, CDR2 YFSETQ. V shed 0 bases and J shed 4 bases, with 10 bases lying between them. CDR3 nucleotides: TGCGCCAGCAGCTTGGATGCCCCGAGCACCGGGGAGCTGTTTTTT. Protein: CASSLDAPSTGELFF.

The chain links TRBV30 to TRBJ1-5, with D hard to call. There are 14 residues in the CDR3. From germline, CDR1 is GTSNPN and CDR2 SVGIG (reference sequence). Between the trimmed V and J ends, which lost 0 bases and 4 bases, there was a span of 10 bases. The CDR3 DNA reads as TGTGCCTGGAGTGTAAAACAGAAAAATCAGCCCCAGCATTTT. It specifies CAWSVKQKNQPQHF.

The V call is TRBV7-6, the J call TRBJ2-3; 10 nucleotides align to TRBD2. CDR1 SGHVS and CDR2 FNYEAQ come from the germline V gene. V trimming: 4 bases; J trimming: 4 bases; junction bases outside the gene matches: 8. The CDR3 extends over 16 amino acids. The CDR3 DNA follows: TGTGCCAGCAGCTCTGGTCTAGCGGGGGAAGCAGATACGCAGTATTTT. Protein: CASSSGLAGEADTQYF.

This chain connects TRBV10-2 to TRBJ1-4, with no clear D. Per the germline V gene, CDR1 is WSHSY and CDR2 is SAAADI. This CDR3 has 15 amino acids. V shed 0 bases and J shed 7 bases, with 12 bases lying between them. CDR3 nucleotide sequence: TGCGCCAGCAGTGAGTCGTTTCGACTGGGTGAAAAACTGTTTTTT. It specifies CASSESFRLGEKLFF.